This TCR beta chain originates from a study of blood T cell repertoires in COVID-19. Study information: Italy, Spain and the United States were the sources of the convalescent and acute COVID-19 samples. From T cells, B-cell-depleted T cells, or PBMCs came the material, which was cDNA or gDNA.

V was shortened by 5 bases and J by 0 bases, with 14 bases between the two germline ends. Germline values: CDR1 SGHVS, CDR2 FQNEAQ. This CDR3 is 15 amino acids long. In the original processing: Reference gene primer amplification yielded estimated nucleated cell counts. Assay used: immunoSEQ multiplex PCR; TCRdb lists only in-frame clones, some missing. From that table come the V and J calls and clone size; the DNA was used to work out D and trimming. The table has approximately 210,000 clones, about 90% seen once. This sequence was found in a man under 40 with acute or convalescent COVID-19. Sequenced input: peripheral blood. The rearrangement joins TRBV7-8 to TRBJ2-7; D possibly matches TRBD1 or TRBD2 (6 bases each). CDR3 sequence: CASSRQEGGSYEQYF. CDR3 sequence (DNA): TGTGCCAGCAGCCGACAGGAGGGTGGCTCCTACGAGCAGTACTTC.